The clone carrying this TCR beta chain was counted between two and nine times. Germline CDR1 and CDR2: MDHEN and SYDVKM. Germline trimming cut 6 bases from V and 7 bases from J; bases unmatched to any gene: 6. This CDR3 contains 14 residues. This PCR relied on a set of 60 Vbeta primers and 13 Jbeta primers. Some clones are missing from TCRdb's copy, which holds only in-frame ones; the method was immunoSEQ multiplex PCR. The repertoire holds about 180,000 clones, with 60% to 80% as singletons. This entry is derived from a study of cytomegalovirus exposure and HLA in healthy donors. This TCR came from a man between 60 and 75 years old in good health and CMV-seronegative. The rearrangement links TRBV28 to TRBJ2-1, with 10 bases identical to TRBD1. The sequenced sample was PBMCs. CDR3 in amino acids: CASRETGGWNEQFF. The CDR3 coding sequence is TGTGCCAGCAGGGAGACAGGGGGCTGGAATGAGCAGTTCTTC.